Below, 10 T cell receptor beta chains from the same sample are listed, as sequenced in a study of blood T cell repertoires in COVID-19. The protocol was immunoSEQ multiplex PCR, while the TCRdb copy is restricted to in-frame clones and leaves out a portion. The sample records fewer than 250,000 clones, more than 85% being singletons. Specimen: PBMCs or T cells enriched from blood (not recorded which). These receptors originate from a woman aged 40 to 49 in a cohort exposed to, infected with or recovered from COVID-19 (not recorded which).

The rearrangement joins TRBV7-9 to TRBJ1-1, with TRBD1 matching over 7 bases. The CDR3 has 14 residues. Trimming cost V 4 bases and J 4 bases; bases outside gene matches: 6. Germline-derived CDR1 and CDR2 are SEHNR and FQNEAQ (reference sequence). CDR3 DNA: TGTGCCAGCAGCTATACTCAGGGGGTCACTGAAGCTTTCTTT. Translation: CASSYTQGVTEAFF. The full variable domain, with the rest looked up from reference TRBV7-9 and TRBJ1-1, is DTGVSQNPRHKITKRGQNVTFRCDPISEHNRLYWYRQTLGQGPEFLTYFQNEAQLEKSRLLSDRFSAERPKGSFSTLEIQRTEQGDSAMYLCASSYTQGVTEAFFGQGTRLTVV.

This sequence joins TRBV3-1 (or the pseudogene TRBV3-2) and TRBJ2-3, with 7 bases fitting TRBD1. The germline V gene encodes CDR1 LGHDT and CDR2 YNNKEL (reference sequence). This CDR3 is 15 amino acids long. Trimming at V came to 0 bases and at J to 7 bases, leaving 7 bases not matched to a gene. The CDR3 reads CASSQDSSRGNTQYF. In DNA form, the CDR3 reads TGTGCCAGCAGCCAAGATAGTTCCAGGGGGAATACGCAGTATTTT.

A note on this clone: One end of the junction fails to match germline, which may point to a read error. The V gene is TRBV5-6, the J gene TRBJ1-1, with D possibly TRBD1 on 5 matching bases. Germline CDR1 is SGHDT and CDR2 is YYEEEE. The CDR3 covers 14 residues. This CDR3 is CASSFSSGVPVLAF. The CDR3 nucleotides read TGTGCCAGCAGCTTCTCCTCGGGGGTCCCCGTCCTCGCCTTT.

J is TRBJ1-2 and V is TRBV5-1; weak D call: TRBD1 (6 bases). The ends were cut back, 4 bases at V and 4 bases at J, with 14 bases in the middle. The CDR3 covers 14 residues. Germline CDR1 is SGHRS and CDR2 is YFSETQ. DNA of the CDR3: TGCGCCAGCAGCCTGATGACAGGAGTCTATGGCTACACCTTC. This gives the protein CASSLMTGVYGYTF.

The chain employs TRBV4-1 and TRBJ2-7; 8 nucleotides line up with TRBD1. The germline gives CDR1 MGHRA, CDR2 YSYEKL. This CDR3 spans 14 amino acids. Germline trimming cut 3 bases from V and 4 bases from J; bases unmatched to any gene: 5. CDR3 nucleotide sequence: TGCGCCAGCAGCCATGACCAGGGGGCGTACGAGCAGTACTTC. Translation gives CASSHDQGAYEQYF.

The chain carries TRBV2 and TRBJ1-1; D is unresolved. The ends were cut back, 8 bases at V and 4 bases at J, with 11 bases in the middle. This CDR3 has 12 residues. CDR1 SNHLY and CDR2 FYNNEI come from the germline V gene. CDR3 DNA sequence: TGTGCCAGCTATTTGTCTATCACTGAAGCTTTCTTT. It yields the protein CASYLSITEAFF.

The CDR3, as DNA: TGCGCCAGCAGCTTCCGGCTAGCGGGGCCACACACCGGGGAGCTGTTTTTT. Translated, it gives CASSFRLAGPHTGELFF. The gene calls are TRBV5-1 and TRBJ2-2; TRBD2 matches 9 bases. Germline loops: CDR1 SGHRS, CDR2 YFSETQ. The junction had 8 bases not matched to a gene; V was cut back by 2 bases and J by 3 bases. The length of the CDR3 is 17 residues.

This chain connects TRBV5-1 to TRBJ1-1; a weak D match, TRBD1 (5 bases). CDR3 length equals 13 residues. V dropped 2 bases and J dropped 6 bases, with 11 bases sitting between them. In germline, CDR1 is SGHRS, CDR2 YFSETQ. CDR3 in amino acids: CASSLDSVAEAFF. For the CDR3, the DNA is TGCGCCAGCAGCTTAGACAGTGTCGCTGAAGCTTTCTTT.

V is TRBV4-1 and J is TRBJ1-5, with TRBD1 as a possible D gene (6 bases). Germline lookup yields CDR1 MGHRA and CDR2 YSYEKL. Between the trimmed V and J ends, which lost 0 bases and 7 bases, there was a span of 13 bases. The CDR3 runs to 15 residues. Written as DNA, the CDR3 is TGCGCCAGCAGCCAAGATGTCTCAGGGGTCCAGCCCCAGCATTTT. Protein product: CASSQDVSGVQPQHF.

The rearrangement uses TRBV5-6 and TRBJ2-6; no clear D gene. CDR1 is SGHDT, CDR2 YYEEEE, per germline. This CDR3 is built from 17 residues. Trimming removed 1 base from V and 2 bases from J, with 13 bases in between. In DNA, the CDR3 is TGTGCCAGCAGCTTGAGTCCAGGCAGAACTGGGGCCAACGTCCTGACTTTC. Amino acid sequence: CASSLSPGRTGANVLTF.